The sequence of this T cell receptor beta chain was determined in a study of T-cell reconstitution after alpha-beta-depleted transplantation in children. Findings and caveats of the study: A year had passed since transplant, and T-cell counts and diversity by then came mostly from newly produced T cells.

J lost 0 bases, V lost 2 bases, and 13 bases had no gene match. CDR3 length equals 20 residues. Germline assignment: CDR1 SGHTA and CDR2 FQGNSA. Ten or more counts support this clonotype. Its cognate antigen is unknown. A TCRbeta library incorporating unique molecular identifiers was prepared. Each CDR3 protein is one row after TCRdb ran MiXCR on the PCR reads. The sample lists some 200,000 distinct CDR3 sequences, about 8.4% seen once, with less than 40% in the top ten. The chain has TRBV7-2 and TRBJ2-1, with 10 bases identical to TRBD2. Sequencing used PBMCs, mostly from graft donor cells, obtained 360 days after TCRalphabeta/CD19-depleted stem cell transplant. The clonotype was recovered from a male patient between 2 and 15 years old who had a stem cell transplant for acute myeloid leukemia, so the T cells may come from the graft donor. CDR3 sequence (DNA): TGTGCCAGCAGCTTAATGAGACTAGCGGGCCCCTCAAGCTCCTACAATGAGCAGTTCTTC. This translates into CASSLMRLAGPSSSYNEQFF.